One and the same sample provided the 20 T cell receptor beta chains below, sequenced in a study of neurological immune-mediated disorders. Time point noted: longitudinal time-point 3. A single record per CDR3 protein comes from TCRdb applying MiXCR to the 5' RACE reads. This sample has around 100,000 distinct CDR3 sequences; 10% to 13% occur once, and the top ten carry approximately 3.1%. The sequenced sample consisted of PBMCs. The receptors stem from a female donor with HTLV-1-associated myelopathy (HAM/TSP).

This clonotype was seen repeatedly, ten times or more. The chain recombines TRBV28 with TRBJ2-3; D might be TRBD1 (6 bases). The CDR3 has 15 residues. CDR1 MDHEN and CDR2 SYDVKM come from the germline V gene. Trimming cost V 5 bases and J 0 bases, with 12 bases left between them. CDR3 residues: CASSTSGESTDTQYF. The DNA of the CDR3 is TGTGCCAGCAGTACTTCAGGGGAGAGCACAGATACGCAGTATTTT.

This clonotype was detected ten times or more. V is TRBV7-9 and J is TRBJ2-5; possible D gene TRBD1, 6 bases. The CDR3 runs 16 residues. Looked up from germline, CDR1 is SEHNR and CDR2 is FQNEAQ (reference sequence). The V gene lost 5 bases and the J gene lost 5 bases, with 21 bases spanning the gap. The CDR3 sequence is CASSRRTAQARETQYF. CDR3 bases: TGTGCCAGCAGCCGTCGGACAGCCCAAGCGCGGGAGACCCAGTACTTC.

This clonotype was seen repeatedly, ten times or more. This chain uses TRBV7-9 with TRBJ2-1, with 13 nucleotides matching TRBD2. CDR3 length equals 21 residues. Germline V gene data show CDR1 as SEHNR and CDR2 as FQNEAQ (reference sequence). V gave up 1 base and J gave up 0 bases; unmatched junction bases: 12. CDR3 sequence reads: CASSLGGTSGAAATSYNEQFF. Written as DNA, the CDR3 is TGTGCCAGCAGCTTAGGGGGGACTAGCGGGGCGGCCGCGACCTCCTACAATGAGCAGTTCTTC. Based on the CDR3 plus reference TRBV7-9 and TRBJ2-1, the full variable domain is DTGVSQNPRHKITKRGQNVTFRCDPISEHNRLYWYRQTLGQGPEFLTYFQNEAQLEKSRLLSDRFSAERPKGSFSTLEIQRTEQGDSAMYLCASSLGGTSGAAATSYNEQFFGPGTRLTVL.

This clonotype was seen a handful of times. The chain is built from TRBV29-1 and TRBJ2-7, with 11 positions matching TRBD2. The V gene's germline CDR1 is SQVTM and CDR2 ANQGSEA. With 5 bases clipped from V and 7 bases from J, the junction kept 7 bases outside the gene matches. The CDR3 sequence is 13 residues long. The CDR3 bases are TGCAGCGTTCGGCTAGCGGGGGGAAGGGAGCAGTACTTC. It specifies CSVRLAGGREQYF.

This clonotype showed up many times. The rearrangement joins TRBV5-6 to TRBJ2-3, with 11 bases that match TRBD2. This CDR3 comprises 16 residues. Trimming removed 4 bases from V and 3 bases from J; junction bases left unmatched: 7. In germline, CDR1 is SGHDT, CDR2 YYEEEE. The CDR3 reads CASSPVAGGPTDTQYF. The CDR3 nucleotides read TGTGCCAGCAGCCCTGTAGCGGGGGGGCCGACAGATACGCAGTATTTT.

The chain recombines TRBV19 with TRBJ1-4; D is unresolved. The CDR3 has 15 amino acids. Trimming took off 2 bases at V and 3 bases at J, with 10 bases between the two ends. CDR1 LNHDA and CDR2 SQIVND come from the germline V gene (reference sequence). In DNA form, the CDR3 reads TGTGCCAGTAGTATAAATCCGTTCTCTAATGAAAAACTGTTTTTT. This gives the protein CASSINPFSNEKLFF.

Turning to this clonotype: Possible read error: a much larger clone is one base away. V is TRBV5-6 and J is TRBJ2-1; 8 bases are shared with TRBD2. Germline CDR1 and CDR2: SGHDT and YYEEEE. CDR3 length: 15 amino acids. Written as DNA, the CDR3 is TGTGCCAGCAGCCGTACGGGGGGGCGGAACAATCAGCAGTTCTTC. Its translation is CASSRTGGRNNQQFF. The entire variable domain, with the rest obtained from reference TRBV5-6 and TRBJ2-1, is as follows: DAGVTQSPTHLIKTRGQQVTLRCSPKSGHDTVSWYQQALGQGPQFIFQYYEEEERQRGNFPDRFSGHQFPNYSSELNVNALLLGDSALYLCASSRTGGRNNQQFFGPGTRLTVL.

This clonotype was counted many times. The V and J genes are TRBV5-1 and TRBJ1-4; no reliable D call. V lost 0 bases and J lost 0, with 9 bases in between. The CDR3 length is 16 residues. Germline V gene lookup returns CDR1 SGHRS and CDR2 YFSETQ. The CDR3 protein is CASSLGGYATNEKLFF. Written as DNA, the CDR3 is TGCGCCAGCAGCTTGGGGGGATATGCAACTAATGAAAAACTGTTTTTT. Using reference TRBV5-1 and TRBJ1-4 for the parts outside the CDR3, the full variable domain is KAGVTQTPRYLIKTRGQQVTLSCSPISGHRSVSWYQQTPGQGLQFLFEYFSETQRNKGNFPGRFSGRQFSNSRSEMNVSTLELGDSALYLCASSLGGYATNEKLFFGSGTQLSVL.

This clonotype showed up many times. The V call is TRBV7-9, the J call TRBJ2-6; D is perhaps TRBD1 (6 bases). The CDR3 is 17 residues long. Germline loops: CDR1 SEHNR, CDR2 FQNEAQ (reference sequence). Trimming took 5 bases from V and 4 from J, leaving 18 bases between them. The CDR3 nucleotides are TGTGCCAGCAGCCCCAACCGCAGGGGTGCCGGGGCCAACGTCCTGACTTTC. This encodes CASSPNRRGAGANVLTF.

V usage is TRBV4-1 and J usage is TRBJ1-5; D perhaps matches TRBD1 (5 bases). Trimming removed 4 bases from V and 5 bases from J, with 12 bases in between. Germline CDR1 reads MGHRA; CDR2 reads YSYEKL. The CDR3 loop spans 14 amino acids. The CDR3 bases are TGCGCCAGCAGCCCTGAGATGGGGGATCAGCCCCAGCATTTT. Encoded protein: CASSPEMGDQPQHF.

Details on this clonotype: A clone one base away is much larger, so this may be a read error. This rearrangement joins TRBV6-5 to TRBJ2-7; 9 nucleotides align to TRBD1. The CDR3 totals 15 residues. Germline CDR1 and CDR2: MNHEY and SVGAGI. The CDR3 protein is CASSYGTGTPYEHYF. The CDR3 nucleotides are TGTGCCAGCAGTTACGGGACAGGGACCCCCTACGAGCATTACTTC.

This clonotype was seen many times. V gene TRBV6-5 combines with J gene TRBJ1-5; D gene unclear. Germline-derived CDR1 and CDR2 are MNHEY and SVGAGI. V gave up 6 bases and J gave up 0 bases, with 18 bases separating them. The CDR3 spans 17 residues. CDR3 coding DNA: TGTGCCAGCAGGCCCTCTTTCTGGACTTATAGCAATCAGCCCCAGCATTTT. Its translation is CASRPSFWTYSNQPQHF.

This clonotype showed up many times. The chain employs TRBV20-1 and TRBJ2-1; 14 bases are shared with TRBD2. Germline V gene lookup returns CDR1 DFQATT and CDR2 SNEGSKA (reference sequence). The CDR3 runs 15 residues. Trimming cost V 7 bases and J 4 bases; bases outside gene matches: 6. In nucleotides, the CDR3 is TGCAGTGGTACGGGGACTAGCGGGAGATACAATGAGCAGTTCTTC. It codes for CSGTGTSGRYNEQFF.

This clonotype has a count of ten or more. V gene TRBV20-1 combines with J gene TRBJ1-1; D ambiguous. CDR3 length equals 14 residues. V was clipped by 4 bases and J by 3 bases, with 15 bases between them. Germline CDR1 reads DFQATT; CDR2 reads SNEGSKA (reference sequence). The CDR3 bases are TGCAGTGCTAACGAGGGTGGCTCGTACACTGAAGCTTTCTTT. This gives the protein CSANEGGSYTEAFF.

V usage is TRBV5-1 and J usage is TRBJ2-5; either TRBD1 or TRBD2 may fit D (6 bases each). The CDR3 consists of 16 residues. Per the germline V gene, CDR1 is SGHRS and CDR2 is YFSETQ. Between the trimmed V and J ends, which lost 8 bases and 5 bases, there was a span of 25 bases. DNA of the CDR3: TGCGCCAGTAGCACGGCCCCTAGCGTGGGGGCCGAGACCCAGTACTTC. This encodes CASSTAPSVGAETQYF. The variable domain in full, with the rest retrieved from reference TRBV5-1 and TRBJ2-5, is KAGVTQTPRYLIKTRGQQVTLSCSPISGHRSVSWYQQTPGQGLQFLFEYFSETQRNKGNFPGRFSGRQFSNSRSEMNVSTLELGDSALYLCASSTAPSVGAETQYFGPGTRLLVL.

This clonotype was seen many times. The chain combines TRBV6-6 with TRBJ2-2; TRBD2 matches 10 bases. Germline V gene data show CDR1 as MNHNY and CDR2 as SVGAGI (reference sequence). The CDR3 contains 14 residues. With 8 bases clipped from V and 6 bases from J, the junction kept 6 bases outside the gene matches. The CDR3 sequence is CASWLSGGAGELFF. The CDR3 nucleotides are TGTGCCAGCTGGCTCAGCGGGGGGGCCGGGGAGCTGTTTTTT.

This clonotype appeared many times. The chain recombines TRBV5-1 with TRBJ2-1; 8 bases agree with TRBD1. CDR3 length equals 15 residues. Trimming cost V 4 bases and J 4 bases; bases outside gene matches: 7. Germline V gives CDR1 SGHRS, CDR2 YFSETQ. This chain's CDR3 is CASSATGQEYNEQFF. CDR3 in DNA: TGCGCCAGCAGCGCCACGGGACAGGAGTACAATGAGCAGTTCTTC.

This clonotype was seen many times. J is TRBJ2-1 and V is TRBV11-2; 10 bases line up with TRBD2. Germline V CDR1 and CDR2: SGHAT, FQNNGV. The CDR3 is 16 residues long. Trimming removed 4 bases from V and 4 bases from J; junction bases left unmatched: 7. The CDR3, as DNA: TGTGCCAGCAGCTGGTTAACTAGCGGGAATTACAATGAGCAGTTCTTC. This encodes CASSWLTSGNYNEQFF.

This clonotype was seen ten or more times. V and J are TRBV7-2 and TRBJ2-1, with D perhaps matching TRBD2 (6 bases). The V end lost 1 base, the J end lost 0 bases, and 10 bases lay between the germline ends. CDR1 and CDR2 (germline): SGHTA, FQGNSA. This CDR3 comprises 16 residues. The CDR3 spells CASSLVGGSSYNEQFF. The DNA for the CDR3 is TGTGCCAGCAGCTTAGTTGGGGGGAGCTCCTACAATGAGCAGTTCTTC.

This clonotype was seen repeatedly, ten times or more. J is TRBJ1-5 and V is TRBV28, with D unresolved. Germline V lookup: CDR1 MDHEN, CDR2 SYDVKM. The V gene lost 10 bases and the J gene lost 4 bases, with 14 bases spanning the gap. This CDR3 has 13 residues. This CDR3 is CATDDGRNQPQHF. The CDR3 bases are TGTGCCACCGACGACGGGCGAAATCAGCCCCAGCATTTT.